Each of the 17 T cell receptor beta chains below was sequenced from the same sample in a study of human versus mouse CDR3 diversity and MHC coevolution (dated by TCRdb to about 2017). The library was prepared using the immunoSEQ multiplex PCR assay. The source is immuneACCESS, and TCRdb retained only in-frame sequences with V and J called. Part of the clones is not carried over; for the studies checked, unresolved V genes explain less than half of this, and the remainder is unexplained. Within this sample are tens of thousands of clones, with about 94% of them counted one time only. Of the sample, about 19% falls within the top ten clones. The sequencing input was naive CD4+ T cells from blood. This sample's cell subset or site label indicates: CD45RO-negative CD62L-positive naive CD4 T cells. These receptors were collected from a person aged 55 to 75 in good health.

This chain joins TRBV2 and TRBJ2-3, with 11 bases matching TRBD2. The CDR3 runs to 16 residues. The junction had 6 bases not matched to a gene; V was cut back by 7 bases and J by 0 bases. Germline CDR1 and CDR2: SNHLY and FYNNEI. The CDR3 nucleotides are TGTGCCAGCACCCCTAGCGGGAGGCCCAGCACAGATACGCAGTATTTT. Residues: CASTPSGRPSTDTQYF.

This chain links TRBV19 with TRBJ1-2; D is unclear. The CDR3 covers 13 residues. The germline V and J ends were trimmed by 4 bases and 4 bases, with 10 bases remaining between them. The germline V gene has CDR1 LNHDA and CDR2 SQIVND (reference sequence). CDR3 nucleotides: TGTGCCAGTAGTAACCCTGGAGGCTATGGCTACACCTTC. Translating gives CASSNPGGYGYTF. Full variable domain (rest looked up from reference TRBV19 and TRBJ1-2): DGGITQSPKYLFRKEGQNVTLSCEQNLNHDAMYWYRQDPGQGLRLIYYSQIVNDFQKGDIAEGYSVSREKKESFPLTVTSAQKNPTAFYLCASSNPGGYGYTFGSGTRLTVV.

The V gene is TRBV9, the J gene TRBJ1-1; tentative D call: TRBD1 (5 bases). Germline V lookup: CDR1 SGDLS, CDR2 YYNGEE. The V gene lost 1 base and the J gene lost 4 bases, with 11 bases spanning the gap. This CDR3 has 14 amino acids. CDR3 in amino acids: CASSVRGTGTEAFF. The CDR3 DNA reads as TGTGCCAGCAGCGTAAGGGGCACTGGCACTGAAGCTTTCTTT.

The genes are TRBV5-4 and TRBJ2-7; 7 bases fit TRBD1. The CDR3 runs to 12 residues. With 0 bases clipped from V and 10 bases from J, the junction kept 4 bases outside the gene matches. From germline, CDR1 is SGHNT and CDR2 YYREEE (reference sequence). In nucleotides, the CDR3 is TGTGCCAGCAGCTTGGATTGGGACAGCCAGTACTTC. Protein: CASSLDWDSQYF.

As DNA, the CDR3 is TGTGCCAGCAGCTCGATGACAGGGGTCGAGACCCAGTACTTC. Residues: CASSSMTGVETQYF. The V gene is TRBV7-9, the J gene TRBJ2-5, with 8 bases aligning to TRBD1. With 4 bases clipped from V and 5 bases from J, the junction kept 6 bases outside the gene matches. CDR3 length equals 14 residues. CDR1 SEHNR and CDR2 FQNEAQ come from the germline V gene (reference sequence).

The chain joins TRBV7-6 to TRBJ2-5; 8 bases are a match to TRBD2. Per the germline V gene, CDR1 is SGHVS and CDR2 is FNYEAQ. The CDR3 runs to 18 residues. V dropped 5 bases and J dropped 2; count of bases not matched to a gene: 16. CDR3 loop: CASSPRLAPNSGQETQYF. CDR3 bases: TGTGCCAGCAGCCCTCGACTAGCGCCCAATTCGGGGCAAGAGACCCAGTACTTC.

The rearrangement links TRBV19 to TRBJ2-7; possibly TRBD2 for D (5 bases). The germline V gene has CDR1 LNHDA and CDR2 SQIVND (reference sequence). This CDR3 comprises 14 residues. The V end was cut by 3 bases, the J end by 4 bases, with 13 bases between. CDR3: CASSIRADLYEQYF. For the CDR3, the DNA is TGTGCCAGTAGTATCCGAGCGGATCTTTACGAGCAGTACTTC.

This clone showed up just once. CDR3 region: CASSKDQDYLYNEQFF. The DNA for the CDR3 is TGTGCCAGCAGCAAAGACCAGGACTACCTCTACAATGAGCAGTTCTTC. J is TRBJ2-1 and V is TRBV21-1; the DNA was not compared with TRBD2, the D call given in the table. TRBV21-1 corresponds to a pseudogene. The CDR3 spans 16 residues.

The chain recombines TRBV7-2 with TRBJ2-5; D perhaps matches TRBD2 (5 bases). Germline V gene sequence: CDR1 SGHTA, CDR2 FQGNSA. Trimming removed 5 bases from V and 6 bases from J, with 13 bases in between. The CDR3 runs 13 residues. CDR3 in amino acids: CASSPLGLQTQYF. The CDR3 DNA reads TGTGCCAGCAGCCCCCTCGGACTGCAGACCCAGTACTTC.

The rearrangement links TRBV10-1 to TRBJ2-1; 7 bases match TRBD2. Germline V gene sequence: CDR1 WNHNN, CDR2 SYGVQD (reference sequence). The V gene end was trimmed by 4 bases and the J gene end by 5 bases; junction bases not matched to a gene: 5. This CDR3 region has 14 residues. The chain's CDR3 is CASSGGGINNEQFF. The CDR3 bases are TGCGCCAGCAGTGGGGGGGGTATCAACAATGAGCAGTTCTTC.

This sequence joins TRBV9 and TRBJ2-1; D possibly corresponds to TRBD2 (6 bases). V lost 1 base, J lost 3 bases, and 11 bases lay in between. CDR1 is SGDLS and CDR2 is YYNGEE in the germline V gene. This CDR3 region has 15 residues. The CDR3 loop is CASSVSAGLYNEQFF. Written as DNA, the CDR3 is TGTGCCAGCAGCGTATCTGCGGGACTCTACAATGAGCAGTTCTTC. The full variable domain, its missing parts supplied by reference TRBV9 and TRBJ2-1, is DSGVTQTPKHLITATGQRVTLRCSPRSGDLSVYWYQQSLDQGLQFLIQYYNGEERAKGNILERFSAQQFPDLHSELNLSSLELGDSALYFCASSVSAGLYNEQFFGPGTRLTVL.

This clone was observed once. J is TRBJ1-1 and V is TRBV9, with D perhaps TRBD1 (5 bases). This CDR3 has 14 residues. CDR1 SGDLS and CDR2 YYNGEE come from the germline V gene. V was pared by 3 bases and J by 0 bases, with 9 bases between. CDR3 protein: CASSGGVMNTEAFF. The CDR3 DNA sequence: TGTGCCAGCAGCGGGGGGGTTATGAACACTGAAGCTTTCTTT.

V is TRBV9 and J is TRBJ2-1; a possible D gene is TRBD2 (7 bases). The germline CDR1 and CDR2 sequences are SGDLS and YYNGEE. Trimming shortened V by 0 bases and J by 9 bases, and 16 bases separated the two germline ends. This CDR3 is 15 amino acids long. Here the CDR3 DNA reads TGTGCCAGCAGCGTAGCGACGGGGGGAGGGGGTGAGCAGTTCTTC. Protein sequence: CASSVATGGGGEQFF.

As to this clone: Other DNA variants within this sample encode the same CDR3. The rearrangement links TRBV5-1 to TRBJ2-7, with a weak D call TRBD2 (5 bases). V was cut by 0 bases and J by 2 bases, with 9 bases left in between. This CDR3 comprises 14 residues. Per germline, CDR1 SGHRS and CDR2 YFSETQ. CDR3 coding DNA: TGCGCCAGCAGCTTGGGCGGGTCCACCTACGAGCAGTACTTC. Translating gives CASSLGGSTYEQYF.

The chain employs TRBV9 and TRBJ2-7, with D perhaps TRBD1 (5 bases). Trimming shortened V by 0 bases and J by 2 bases, and 9 bases separated the two germline ends. Per germline, CDR1 SGDLS and CDR2 YYNGEE. There are 14 residues in the CDR3. CDR3 nucleotide sequence: TGTGCCAGCAGCGTAGAGGAAGGGGCCTACGAGCAGTACTTC. The encoded protein is CASSVEEGAYEQYF. Variable domain in full (rest from reference TRBV9 and TRBJ2-7): DSGVTQTPKHLITATGQRVTLRCSPRSGDLSVYWYQQSLDQGLQFLIQYYNGEERAKGNILERFSAQQFPDLHSELNLSSLELGDSALYFCASSVEEGAYEQYFGPGTRLTVT.

In nucleotides, the CDR3 is TGTGCTAGTGGTTCCGGGACACCTCCCTGGGGAGCTTTCTTT. Protein: CASGSGTPPWGAFF. This rearrangement joins TRBV12-5 to TRBJ1-1, with D perhaps matching TRBD1 (6 bases). Trimming removed 4 bases from V and 10 bases from J, with 19 bases in between. The CDR3 is made up of 14 amino acids. Germline-derived CDR1 and CDR2 are LGHNT and FRNRAP.

V usage is TRBV19 and J usage is TRBJ1-2; 7 positions match TRBD1. This CDR3 comprises 15 residues. CDR1 and CDR2 (germline): LNHDA, SQIVND (reference sequence). The trim removed 5 bases at V and 8 bases at J, leaving 14 bases unmatched. The CDR3 reads CASSATGVLSSGYTF. The DNA of the CDR3 is TGTGCCAGTAGTGCCACAGGGGTTCTATCCTCGGGCTACACCTTC.